The next 22 T cell receptor beta chains were all read from a single sample in a study of T cell repertoires in cytomegalovirus infection. TCRdb independently ran MiXCR on the reads; one entry per CDR3 protein. The sample holds approximately 340,000 distinct CDR3 sequences, almost 30% seen once. Their antigens remain unidentified. The sequenced sample was cultured PBMCs, obtained from culture after CMV antigen stimulation. The receptors come from a human donor in good health (CMV status not recorded). Some clones in this sample may be carry-over from other donors' samples.

CDR3 coding DNA: TGTGCCAGCAGCTTCGTACTGCACGGCTACACCTTC. Protein product: CASSFVLHGYTF. The rearrangement uses TRBV7-9 and TRBJ1-2; no firm D call. The germline gives CDR1 SEHNR, CDR2 FQNEAQ (reference sequence). V was shortened by 3 bases and J by 8 bases, with 10 bases between the two germline ends. CDR3 length: 12 amino acids.

The chain carries TRBV27 and TRBJ2-7, with a possible D match to TRBD2 (7 bases). Between the trimmed V and J ends, which lost 5 bases and 1 base, there was a span of 21 bases. There are 17 residues in the CDR3. Germline V gene data show CDR1 as MNHEY and CDR2 as SMNVEV (reference sequence). CDR3: CASSPRGGTTGSYEQYF. The DNA for the CDR3 is TGTGCCAGCAGTCCCAGGGGAGGGACCACAGGATCCTACGAGCAGTACTTC.

This chain uses TRBV6-1 with TRBJ1-4; D may be TRBD1 (6 bases). This CDR3 has 15 amino acids. V lost 0 bases to trimming and J lost 6 bases, with 11 bases between them. Germline V gene sequence: CDR1 MNHNS, CDR2 SASEGT. The CDR3 here is CASSEAPHRDEKLFF. CDR3 bases: TGTGCCAGCAGTGAAGCTCCCCACAGGGATGAAAAACTGTTTTTT.

DNA for the CDR3: TGTGCCACCAAGGGAGGAGGGTCATACACCGGGGAGCTGTTTTTT. Its protein product is CATKGGGSYTGELFF. The rearrangement uses TRBV6-1 and TRBJ2-2; possible D gene TRBD2, 6 bases. V was pared by 10 bases and J by 3 bases, with 18 bases between. CDR1 is MNHNS and CDR2 is SASEGT in the germline V gene. The CDR3 consists of 15 residues.

This clonotype was observed once. The J gene is TRBJ2-1, the V gene TRBV2; D may be TRBD1 (6 bases). Deletions cut 5 bases from V and 7 bases from J, with 18 bases between. Germline V lookup: CDR1 SNHLY, CDR2 FYNNEI. This CDR3 is built from 15 residues. The CDR3 here is CASSPQGPGSNEQFF. The CDR3 DNA follows: TGTGCCAGCAGTCCTCAGGGGCCAGGTTCTAATGAGCAGTTCTTC.

The chain recombines TRBV18 with TRBJ2-1, with TRBD2 matching over 13 bases. This CDR3 region has 16 residues. CDR1 is KGHSH and CDR2 is LQKENI in the germline V gene. J lost 10 bases, V lost 0 bases, and 6 bases had no gene match. CDR3 loop: CASSPPTSGRAWEQFF. The DNA for the CDR3 is TGTGCCAGCTCACCACCCACTAGCGGGAGGGCATGGGAGCAGTTCTTC. Filled out from reference TRBV18 and TRBJ2-1, the complete variable domain reads NAGVMQNPRHLVRRRGQEARLRCSPMKGHSHVYWYRQLPEEGLKFMVYLQKENIIDESGMPKERFSAEFPKEGPSILRIQQVVRGDSAAYFCASSPPTSGRAWEQFFGPGTRLTVL.

V is TRBV18 and J is TRBJ1-4; D unresolved. Germline CDR1 and CDR2: KGHSH and LQKENI. The V end lost 4 bases, the J end lost 2 bases, and 14 bases lay between the germline ends. CDR3 length: 16 amino acids. CDR3 DNA: TGTGCCAGCTCACAAGGATCACCCTCGACTAATGAAAAACTGTTTTTT. Protein: CASSQGSPSTNEKLFF.

The J gene is TRBJ1-2, the V gene TRBV7-3; weak D call: TRBD1 (6 bases). The CDR3 is made up of 13 amino acids. Looked up from germline, CDR1 is SGHTA and CDR2 is FQGTGA. Trimming took 5 bases from V and 6 from J, leaving 13 bases between them. DNA of the CDR3: TGTGCCAGCAGCCCCGCTAAGGGGGATGGCTACACCTTC. It translates to CASSPAKGDGYTF.

This clonotype was recorded a few times. The chain uses TRBV12-5 and TRBJ2-3, with TRBD2 matching 10 bases. The J segment lost 4 bases and the V segment lost 5 bases, leaving 6 bases of the junction unmatched. Germline V gene lookup returns CDR1 LGHNT and CDR2 FRNRAP. CDR3 length: 15 residues. CDR3 region: CASGSGGGLADTQYF. The CDR3 nucleotides read TGTGCTAGTGGTAGCGGGGGGGGACTCGCAGATACGCAGTATTTT.

V usage is TRBV6-8 and J usage is TRBJ2-7, with TRBD2 matching over 10 bases. Per the germline V gene, CDR1 is MNHGY and CDR2 is SAAAGT. The CDR3 consists of 16 residues. With V trimmed by 2 bases and J by 3 bases, 7 bases remained unmatched. CDR3 in DNA: TGTGCCAGCAGTTACGGTCCGGGACTAGCGCACTACGAGCAGTACTTC. Its translation is CASSYGPGLAHYEQYF.

There are a few counts of this clonotype. V is TRBV6-1 and J is TRBJ1-1; D is unclear. Trimming left V 2 bases short and J 3 bases short, with 7 bases between. This CDR3 spans 13 amino acids. Looked up from germline, CDR1 is MNHNS and CDR2 is SASEGT. In DNA form, the CDR3 reads TGTGCCAGCAGTGAACGATGGGACACTGAAGCTTTCTTT. This translates into CASSERWDTEAFF.

The V and J genes are TRBV27 and TRBJ2-3; D perhaps matches TRBD1 (6 bases). Per germline, CDR1 MNHEY and CDR2 SMNVEV (reference sequence). Trimming removed 3 bases at V and 4 bases at J, with 23 bases between. This CDR3 is 18 amino acids long. The CDR3 is CASSFRSVTGPISDTQYF. The CDR3 DNA follows: TGTGCCAGCAGTTTTCGTTCGGTAACAGGGCCGATATCAGATACGCAGTATTTT.

The gene calls are TRBV27 and TRBJ2-7; D is possibly TRBD1 (6 bases). V was cut by 3 bases and J by 1 base, with 13 bases left in between. The CDR3 is 15 amino acids. In germline, CDR1 is MNHEY, CDR2 SMNVEV (reference sequence). The CDR3 DNA reads TGTGCCAGCAGTTTGACCGCCGGACAGTCCTACGAGCAGTACTTC. Translated: CASSLTAGQSYEQYF.

V and J are TRBV20-1 and TRBJ2-6; 13 bases align to TRBD2. This CDR3 has 19 residues. From germline, CDR1 is DFQATT and CDR2 SNEGSKA (reference sequence). Trimming cost V 6 bases and J 0 bases; bases outside gene matches: 11. The CDR3 is CSAKPGLAGESSGANVLTF. CDR3 nucleotides: TGCAGTGCAAAACCCGGACTAGCGGGGGAGAGCTCTGGGGCCAACGTCCTGACTTTC.

This clonotype was seen just once. The V gene is TRBV4-1, the J gene TRBJ2-1; D gene ambiguous. CDR1 MGHRA and CDR2 YSYEKL come from the germline V gene. V gave up 0 bases and J gave up 11 bases, with 14 bases separating them. The CDR3 contains 14 residues. Here the CDR3 DNA reads TGCGCCAGCAGCCAAGAGGGTTCGGTGGTTCAGCAGTTCTTC. Translating gives CASSQEGSVVQQFF.

This clonotype has only a few counts. This chain links TRBV30 with TRBJ2-7; a weak D match, TRBD2 (5 bases). V was pared by 2 bases and J by 0 bases, with 14 bases between. The CDR3 spans 15 residues. From germline, CDR1 is GTSNPN and CDR2 SVGIG (reference sequence). The CDR3 DNA reads as TGTGCCTGGAGTCCCGAGGACTTCAGCTCCTACGAGCAGTACTTC. Its protein is CAWSPEDFSSYEQYF.

On this clonotype: Possible read error: a much larger clone is one base away. In DNA, the CDR3 is TGTGCCAGCAGCGTAGCGTCAGGGGGCAACTATGGCTACACCTTC. Its translation is CASSVASGGNYGYTF. The chain couples TRBV9 to TRBJ1-2; 8 bases are shared with TRBD1. The CDR3 covers 15 residues. Trimming at V came to 0 bases and at J to 2 bases, leaving 3 bases not matched to a gene. In germline, CDR1 is SGDLS, CDR2 YYNGEE.

In its sample, this clonotype was seen a few times. This chain joins TRBV7-2 and TRBJ2-5; no clear D gene. The V and J ends lost 1 base and 12 bases respectively, with 6 bases between them. This CDR3 spans 10 amino acids. Germline loops: CDR1 SGHTA, CDR2 FQGNSA. For the CDR3, the DNA is TGTGCCAGCAGCTTAGTCGAGAAGTACTTC. Protein: CASSLVEKYF.

This clonotype was recorded a few times. This CDR3 reads CASSEVTGNSPLHF. The CDR3, as DNA: TGTGCCAGCAGTGAAGTCACAGGCAATTCACCCCTCCACTTT. The rearrangement joins TRBV6-1 to TRBJ1-6; maybe TRBD1 (5 bases). Trimming left V 1 base short and J 7 bases short, with 8 bases between. The CDR3 runs to 14 residues. The V gene's germline CDR1 is MNHNS and CDR2 SASEGT.

The rearrangement uses TRBV7-2 and TRBJ1-3, with 7 bases aligning to TRBD1. CDR1 is SGHTA and CDR2 is FQGNSA in the germline V gene. The trim removed 5 bases at V and 1 base at J, leaving 14 bases unmatched. The CDR3 is made up of 18 amino acids. This CDR3 reads CASSPSTGALLSGNTIYF. In DNA form, the CDR3 reads TGTGCCAGCAGCCCTAGTACAGGGGCCTTACTTTCTGGAAACACCATATATTTT. The variable domain in full, with the rest retrieved from reference TRBV7-2 and TRBJ1-3, is GAGVSQSPSNKVTEKGKDVELRCDPISGHTALYWYRQSLGQGLEFLIYFQGNSAPDKSGLPSDRFSAERTGGSVSTLTIQRTQQEDSAVYLCASSPSTGALLSGNTIYFGEGSWLTVV.

This sequence joins TRBV7-3 and TRBJ1-6; 11 bases fit TRBD1. The CDR3 has 15 amino acids. V lost 5 bases, J lost 7 bases, and 4 bases stayed unmatched. The germline CDR1 and CDR2 sequences are SGHTA and FQGTGA. CDR3 DNA: TGTGCCAGCAGCACCGGGACAGGGGGGAATTCACCCCTCCACTTT. Encoded protein: CASSTGTGGNSPLHF.

This clonotype was counted a few times. The chain couples TRBV29-1 to TRBJ2-1; 8 bases map to TRBD1. The V segment lost 5 bases and the J segment 7 bases; nucleotides outside the gene matches: 7. This CDR3 contains 13 residues. Per germline, CDR1 SQVTM and CDR2 ANQGSEA. The CDR3 sequence: CSVYRDRGNEQFF. CDR3 DNA sequence: TGCAGCGTTTACCGCGACAGGGGAAATGAGCAGTTCTTC.